This T cell receptor (beta chain) derives from a study of shared clonotypes between healthy human individuals. The donors were adults (healthy and HIV-negative) with no recent acute infections or vaccinations. The authors divided CD4+ cells into CD45RA+ naive and CD45RA-negative memory subsets. A remark on this clone: Its specificity is not known.

CDR3 length: 17 amino acids. The germline V gene has CDR1 KGHSH and CDR2 LQKENI. V was shortened by 1 base and J by 2 bases, with 15 bases between the two germline ends. Study findings and constraints: Naive CD4 clonotype sharing across a few donors was around 5%.

The protocol was immunoSEQ multiplex PCR, while the TCRdb copy is restricted to in-frame clones and leaves out a portion. The sample includes 2 million to 2.5 million clones, nearly 97% of them seen just once. The source of this sequence is a man between 18 and 35 years old in good health. This chain uses TRBV18 with TRBJ1-5, with a weak D call TRBD1 (5 bases). What was sequenced was naive CD4+ T cells sorted from blood. Subset noted: CD45RA+ positively selected. DNA of the CDR3: TGTGCCAGCTCACCACGACAAGGGGACGGTGGCAATCAGCCCCAGCATTTT. Translating it yields CASSPRQGDGGNQPQHF.